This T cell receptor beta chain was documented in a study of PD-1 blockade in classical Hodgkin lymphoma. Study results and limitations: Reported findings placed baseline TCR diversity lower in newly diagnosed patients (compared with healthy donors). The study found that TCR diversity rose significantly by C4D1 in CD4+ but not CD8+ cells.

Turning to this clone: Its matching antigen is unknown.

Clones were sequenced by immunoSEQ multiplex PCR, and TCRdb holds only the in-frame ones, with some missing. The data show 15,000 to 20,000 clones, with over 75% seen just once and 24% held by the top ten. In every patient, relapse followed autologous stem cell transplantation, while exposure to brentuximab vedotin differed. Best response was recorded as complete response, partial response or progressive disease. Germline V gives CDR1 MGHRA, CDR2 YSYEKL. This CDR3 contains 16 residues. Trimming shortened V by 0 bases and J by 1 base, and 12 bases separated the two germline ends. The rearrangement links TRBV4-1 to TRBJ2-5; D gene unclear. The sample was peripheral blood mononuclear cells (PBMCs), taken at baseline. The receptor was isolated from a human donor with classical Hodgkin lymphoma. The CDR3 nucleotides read TGCGCCAGCAGCCAAGATATTCGTACAGTCCAAGAGACCCAGTACTTC. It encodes CASSQDIRTVQETQYF.